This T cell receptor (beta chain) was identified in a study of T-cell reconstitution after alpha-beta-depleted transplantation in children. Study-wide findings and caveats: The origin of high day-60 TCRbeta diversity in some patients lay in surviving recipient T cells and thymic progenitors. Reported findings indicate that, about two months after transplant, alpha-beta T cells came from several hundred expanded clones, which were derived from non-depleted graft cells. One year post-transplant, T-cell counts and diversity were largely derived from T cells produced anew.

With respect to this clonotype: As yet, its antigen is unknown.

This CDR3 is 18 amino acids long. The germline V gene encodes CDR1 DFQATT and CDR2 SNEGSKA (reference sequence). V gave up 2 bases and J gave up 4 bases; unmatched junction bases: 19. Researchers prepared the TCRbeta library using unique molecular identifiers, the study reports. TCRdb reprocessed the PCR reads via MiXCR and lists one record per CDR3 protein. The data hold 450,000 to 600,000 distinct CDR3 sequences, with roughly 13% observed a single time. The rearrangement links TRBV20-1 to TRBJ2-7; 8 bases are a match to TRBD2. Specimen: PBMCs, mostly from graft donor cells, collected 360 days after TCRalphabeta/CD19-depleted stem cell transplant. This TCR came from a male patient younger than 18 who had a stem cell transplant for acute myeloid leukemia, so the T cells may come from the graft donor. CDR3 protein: CSARLSVKRAGVTYEQYF. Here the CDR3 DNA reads TGCAGTGCTAGACTTTCAGTAAAACGAGCGGGAGTAACGTACGAGCAGTACTTC.